This T cell receptor (beta chain) was recorded in a study of blood T cell repertoires in COVID-19. Generated by immunoSEQ multiplex PCR, the TCRdb table keeps only in-frame clones and is missing some. Of around 370,000 clones in the sample, almost 90% were seen once. Trimming pared 6 bases from V and 5 bases from J, leaving 13 bases between. The CDR3 contains 13 residues. Germline V gene lookup returns CDR1 SNHLY and CDR2 FYNNEI. The chain has TRBV2 and TRBJ1-1; D is perhaps TRBD1 (5 bases). Input material: peripheral blood. This clonotype was sampled from a woman in her seventies with COVID-19, enrolled during active disease. The CDR3 sequence is CASRPVYRTEAFF. The CDR3 DNA reads as TGTGCCAGCAGGCCCGTTTACAGGACTGAAGCTTTCTTT. Full variable domain (missing parts from reference TRBV2 and TRBJ1-1): EPEVTQTPSHQVTQMGQEVILRCVPISNHLYFYWYRQILGQKVEFLVSFYNNEISEKSEIFDDQFSVERPDGSNFTLKIRSTKLEDSAMYFCASRPVYRTEAFFGQGTRLTVV.